The clone carrying this T cell receptor beta chain was counted only a few times. What it binds is not known. The J segment lost 9 bases and the V segment lost 5 bases, leaving 3 bases of the junction unmatched. The CDR3 is 13 residues long. CDR1 and CDR2 (germline): SNHLY, FYNNEI. This sample was taken from a study of cytomegalovirus exposure and HLA in healthy donors. Whole-study results and caveats: Analysis performed later found about 18,000 TCR beta sequences associated with HLA alleles at 0.05 false discovery rate. Across donors, presence/absence analyses took sequencing depth to be roughly uniform.

Donors sampled were nominally healthy, though unrecorded immune exposures were likely. The primer mix had 60 Vbeta and 13 Jbeta primers. Clones were read by immunoSEQ multiplex PCR, and TCRdb kept only the in-frame ones, dropping some. In the table there are approximately 110,000 clones, approximately 80% of which are singletons. The J gene is TRBJ1-6, the V gene TRBV2; 8 positions agree with TRBD1. This TCR was sampled from a woman between 25 and 40 years old in good health and CMV-seronegative. The sequenced sample was PBMCs. The CDR3 DNA is TGTGCCAGCAGTCTTACAGGGGGTTCACCCCTCCACTTT. Translated, it gives CASSLTGGSPLHF.